This TCR beta chain was recorded in a study of CD4+ T cells in melanoma. Germline-derived CDR1 and CDR2 are SGHRS and YFSETQ. J gave up 4 bases and V 0 bases, and 8 bases lay outside the gene matches. This CDR3 spans 16 amino acids. TCRdb keeps only in-frame clones here, not all; method: immunoSEQ multiplex PCR. The sample consists of roughly 110,000 clones, around 93% of them appearing once. This chain uses TRBV5-1 with TRBJ1-2; 8 bases line up with TRBD1. The sequenced material came from peripheral blood. This sequence originates from a human donor with melanoma. CDR3 protein: CASSLARGQDGYGYTF. The CDR3 nucleotides are TGCGCCAGCAGCTTGGCCAGGGGGCAAGACGGCTATGGCTACACCTTC.